The 28 T cell receptor beta chains presented below share a single source sample, sequenced in a study of T cell responses to AZD1222 COVID-19 vaccine. Assay used: immunoSEQ multiplex PCR; TCRdb lists only in-frame clones, some missing. The profile shows approximately 130,000 clones, approximately 94% of them singletons. This specimen was peripheral blood, taken on day 0 of AZD1222 vaccination. The receptor source for this set is an adult in good health.

The gene calls are TRBV5-8 and TRBJ1-2; D gene unclear. V lost 7 bases, J lost 4 bases, and 17 bases lay in between. In germline, CDR1 is SGHTS, CDR2 YDEGEE. The CDR3 is 14 amino acids. The CDR3 DNA follows: TGTGCCAGCCCCGTCGGCAGTCGATTCTATGGCTACACCTTC. Its protein product is CASPVGSRFYGYTF.

The V call is TRBV28, the J call TRBJ2-1; 7 nucleotides match TRBD1. The CDR3 covers 14 residues. The trim removed 2 bases at V and 4 bases at J, leaving 2 bases unmatched. Germline-derived CDR1 and CDR2 are MDHEN and SYDVKM. The CDR3 reads CASSLGTEYNEQFF. CDR3 coding DNA: TGTGCCAGCAGTTTAGGGACAGAATACAATGAGCAGTTCTTC.

The V and J genes are TRBV6-5 and TRBJ2-2, with 7 bases lining up with TRBD1. The CDR3 extends over 15 amino acids. Germline lookup yields CDR1 MNHEY and CDR2 SVGAGI. J lost 7 bases, V lost 2 bases, and 7 bases had no gene match. This chain's CDR3 is CASSYVTGKIGELFF. The CDR3 DNA reads as TGTGCCAGCAGTTACGTGACAGGGAAGATCGGGGAGCTGTTTTTT.

This chain uses TRBV27 with TRBJ1-5; perhaps TRBD1 as D (6 bases). CDR3 length equals 15 residues. V lost 5 bases to trimming and J lost 1 base, with 12 bases between them. Germline V lookup: CDR1 MNHEY, CDR2 SMNVEV (reference sequence). The CDR3 nucleotides read TGTGCCAGCAGTAGCGGCGGGGGCAGCAATCAGCCCCAGCATTTT. Amino acid sequence: CASSSGGGSNQPQHF.

The rearrangement links TRBV7-2 to TRBJ1-3; TRBD1 is a possible D gene (6 bases). The CDR3 length is 14 residues. V lost 2 bases and J 4 bases, leaving 9 bases between the germline ends. The germline CDR1 and CDR2 sequences are SGHTA and FQGNSA. CDR3: CASSLQGSGNTIYF. In DNA, the CDR3 is TGTGCCAGCAGCTTACAGGGGTCCGGAAACACCATATATTTT.

Here the CDR3 reads CASSETAFSGNTIYF. The CDR3 nucleotides read TGTGCCAGCAGTGAGACAGCCTTCTCTGGAAACACCATATATTTT. This chain uses TRBV6-1 with TRBJ1-3, with D possibly TRBD1 on 5 matching bases. This CDR3 spans 15 amino acids. The V end lost 3 bases, the J end lost 0 bases, and 9 bases lay between the germline ends. CDR1 MNHNS and CDR2 SASEGT come from the germline V gene.

The chain links TRBV11-1 to TRBJ1-1; tentative D call: TRBD1 (5 bases). CDR3 length equals 13 residues. Germline CDR1 and CDR2: SGHAT and FQDESV (reference sequence). Trimming removed 2 bases from V and 11 bases from J, with 15 bases in between. This CDR3 is CASSLQAGRGAFF. Here the CDR3 DNA reads TGTGCCAGCAGCTTACAAGCAGGGCGTGGGGCTTTCTTT.

This clone showed up just once. The chain is built from TRBV19 and TRBJ1-1, with unresolved D. Germline loops: CDR1 LNHDA, CDR2 SQIVND (reference sequence). This CDR3 region has 15 residues. Trimming removed 3 bases at V and 0 bases at J, with 11 bases between. As DNA, the CDR3 is TGTGCCAGTAGTATCTATGCCAGTTTGAACACTGAAGCTTTCTTT. It codes for CASSIYASLNTEAFF.

This chain uses TRBV3-1 (or the pseudogene TRBV3-2) with TRBJ2-7; D could derive from TRBD1 or TRBD2 (5 bases each). The V gene lost 6 bases and the J gene lost 2 bases, with 14 bases spanning the gap. The CDR3 loop spans 14 amino acids. Germline V gives CDR1 LGHDT, CDR2 YNNKEL (reference sequence). The CDR3 protein is CASSPRRGAYEQYF. The CDR3 bases are TGTGCCAGCAGTCCCCGCCGAGGGGCCTACGAGCAGTACTTC.

The rearrangement links TRBV2 to TRBJ2-2; TRBD2 aligns across 12 bases. Unmatched junction bases numbered 4, after V lost 7 bases and J lost 4 bases. The germline gives CDR1 SNHLY, CDR2 FYNNEI. The CDR3 runs 15 residues. The CDR3 sequence is CASKPSGRGTGELFF. In nucleotides, the CDR3 is TGTGCCAGCAAGCCTAGCGGGAGGGGCACCGGGGAGCTGTTTTTT.

The genes are TRBV12-5 and TRBJ2-3; 7 bases match TRBD2. The V and J ends lost 8 bases and 4 bases, in that order; junction bases with no gene match: 9. CDR1 and CDR2 (germline): LGHNT, FRNRAP. The CDR3 loop spans 14 amino acids. The CDR3 sequence is CASSRREFADTQYF. CDR3 in DNA: TGTGCTAGTTCGCGGCGGGAGTTCGCAGATACGCAGTATTTT.

The rearrangement uses TRBV7-9 and TRBJ1-1, with D maybe TRBD1 (5 bases). The V gene's germline CDR1 is SEHNR and CDR2 FQNEAQ (reference sequence). The V and J ends lost 5 bases and 4 bases respectively, with 17 bases between them. The CDR3 is 15 amino acids. This CDR3 reads CASSPLGFGGTEAFF. The DNA of the CDR3 is TGTGCCAGCAGCCCTCTCGGCTTTGGGGGCACTGAAGCTTTCTTT.

This clone was seen just once. V is TRBV28 and J is TRBJ1-2, with D unresolved. Germline values: CDR1 MDHEN, CDR2 SYDVKM. The CDR3 runs to 12 residues. Trimming stripped 3 bases from V and 7 bases from J, with 9 bases between. The CDR3: CASSFRHIGYTF. The CDR3, as DNA: TGTGCCAGCAGTTTCCGACATATTGGCTACACCTTC.

Only one count was recorded for this clone. The chain carries TRBV7-2 and TRBJ2-4, with a tentative D call TRBD2 (6 bases). Trimming shortened V by 8 bases and J by 1 base, and 27 bases separated the two germline ends. CDR3 length: 19 amino acids. Germline CDR1 and CDR2: SGHTA and FQGNSA. The CDR3 DNA sequence: TGTGCCAGCCTCGCGGGGCTCCCAAGCCGGCCCATGGCCAAAAACATTCAGTACTTC. As protein: CASLAGLPSRPMAKNIQYF.

This sequence joins TRBV6-1 and TRBJ2-4; 8 nucleotides match TRBD1. From germline, CDR1 is MNHNS and CDR2 SASEGT. The V segment lost 4 bases and the J segment 0 bases; nucleotides outside the gene matches: 8. This CDR3 spans 17 amino acids. CDR3 nucleotide sequence: TGTGCCAGCAGTGGGGACAGGAAAAACATAGCCAAAAACATTCAGTACTTC. It specifies CASSGDRKNIAKNIQYF.

CDR3 sequence reads: CASSFDSGSNPDTQYF. DNA for the CDR3: TGTGCCAGCAGCTTTGATAGCGGGAGTAATCCAGATACGCAGTATTTT. The chain uses TRBV7-3 and TRBJ2-3; 9 bases fit TRBD2. Germline V gene sequence: CDR1 SGHTA, CDR2 FQGTGA. The trim removed 3 bases at V and 4 bases at J, leaving 8 bases unmatched. There are 16 residues in the CDR3.

The chain recombines TRBV4-1 with TRBJ2-2, with 9 bases lining up with TRBD2. The CDR3 length is 17 residues. V trimming: 3 bases; J trimming: 5 bases; junction bases outside the gene matches: 10. The V gene's germline CDR1 is MGHRA and CDR2 YSYEKL. The CDR3 bases are TGCGCCAGCAGCCATGATCCGACTAGCGGCCTGACCGGGGAGCTGTTTTTT. Its protein is CASSHDPTSGLTGELFF.

The chain recombines TRBV3-1 (or the pseudogene TRBV3-2) with TRBJ1-5; D is undetermined. The CDR3 runs 14 residues. Germline V gene sequence: CDR1 LGHDT, CDR2 YNNKEL (reference sequence). Trimming took off 0 bases at V and 3 bases at J, with 6 bases between the two ends. The CDR3 DNA is TGTGCCAGCAGCCAAGATCCTCTCAATCAGCCCCAGCATTTT. Protein: CASSQDPLNQPQHF.

This rearrangement joins TRBV7-8 to TRBJ1-5; TRBD1 agrees at 9 bases. Germline CDR1 and CDR2: SGHVS and FQNEAQ. Trimming at V came to 5 bases and at J to 1 base, leaving 6 bases not matched to a gene. The CDR3 consists of 16 residues. As DNA, the CDR3 is TGTGCCAGCAGCCGGGACAGGGTTGGAAGCAATCAGCCCCAGCATTTT. It translates to CASSRDRVGSNQPQHF.

The CDR3 is CASSPGGLSDEQFF. CDR3 sequence (DNA): TGTGCCAGCAGCCCCGGGGGGCTGAGCGATGAGCAGTTCTTC. This chain uses TRBV5-8 with TRBJ2-1; weak D call: TRBD2 (7 bases). The germline V gene has CDR1 SGHTS and CDR2 YDEGEE. V lost 4 bases and J 8 bases, leaving 16 bases between the germline ends. The CDR3 covers 14 residues.

The chain uses TRBV28 and TRBJ1-2; D might be TRBD1 (5 bases). The ends were cut back, 3 bases at V and 4 bases at J, with 18 bases in the middle. Germline CDR1 and CDR2: MDHEN and SYDVKM. The CDR3 has 16 amino acids. The CDR3 sequence: CASSFSPATAIYGYTF. For the CDR3, the DNA is TGTGCCAGCAGTTTCTCGCCCGCGACAGCGATCTATGGCTACACCTTC.

The chain links TRBV24-1 to TRBJ1-2, with D possibly being TRBD1 (6 bases). Germline loops: CDR1 KGHDR, CDR2 SFDVKD. The CDR3 is made up of 14 amino acids. The V end was cut by 2 bases, the J end by 4 bases, with 10 bases between. CDR3 bases: TGTGCCACCAGTGATTACCGGGACACCTATGGCTACACCTTC. Protein: CATSDYRDTYGYTF.

In nucleotides, the CDR3 is TGTGCCAGCAGTTTTTTTCTTGATTTGAATGAGCAGTTCTTC. Encoded protein: CASSFFLDLNEQFF. J is TRBJ2-1 and V is TRBV28; D remains unclear. The length of the CDR3 is 14 residues. The germline V gene encodes CDR1 MDHEN and CDR2 SYDVKM. V dropped 3 bases and J dropped 7 bases, with 13 bases sitting between them.

V gene TRBV19 combines with J gene TRBJ1-5, with 8 positions matching TRBD1. Germline V gene data show CDR1 as LNHDA and CDR2 as SQIVND (reference sequence). V gave up 5 bases and J gave up 3 bases; unmatched junction bases: 6. The CDR3 sequence is 15 residues long. The CDR3 DNA sequence: TGTGCCAGTAGTGTGTGGACAGGGAACAATCAGCCCCAGCATTTT. It is translated as CASSVWTGNNQPQHF.

CDR3 protein: CASSQSRLQPQHF. CDR3 in DNA: TGTGCCAGCAGTCAGTCTAGGTTACAGCCCCAGCATTTT. J is TRBJ1-5 and V is TRBV6-5; D remains ambiguous. Trimming removed 5 bases from V and 7 bases from J, with 12 bases in between. The CDR3 has 13 residues. The germline CDR1 and CDR2 sequences are MNHEY and SVGAGI.

The gene calls are TRBV7-9 and TRBJ1-2; D ambiguous. CDR3 length equals 13 residues. V lost 2 bases to trimming and J lost 8 bases, with 12 bases between them. Germline lookup yields CDR1 SEHNR and CDR2 FQNEAQ (reference sequence). CDR3 DNA: TGTGCCAGCAGCTTAATTATCGGAGGAGGCTACACCTTC. Encoded protein: CASSLIIGGGYTF.

The CDR3 DNA reads TGTGCCTGGAGTGTGGGACAGGTTTACGAGCAGTACTTC. Protein sequence: CAWSVGQVYEQYF. The rearrangement links TRBV30 to TRBJ2-7; 8 bases line up with TRBD1. The CDR3 has 13 residues. The V gene end was trimmed by 0 bases and the J gene end by 4 bases; junction bases not matched to a gene: 2. Germline CDR1 GTSNPN, CDR2 SVGIG (reference sequence).

V is TRBV28 and J is TRBJ2-7; 9 bases match TRBD2. CDR3 length: 13 amino acids. CDR1 is MDHEN and CDR2 is SYDVKM in the germline V gene. The junction had 3 bases not matched to a gene; V was cut back by 3 bases and J by 6 bases. The CDR3 here is CASSLASGTEQYF. In nucleotides, the CDR3 is TGTGCCAGCAGTTTGGCTAGCGGGACCGAGCAGTACTTC.